The 24 T cell receptor beta chains reported below all come from one sample, sequenced in a study of blood T cell repertoires in COVID-19. Profiling relied on immunoSEQ multiplex PCR, and the TCRdb table lists in-frame clones only, not all of them. The data show roughly 72,000 clones, with roughly 80% seen just once and approximately 15% held by the top ten. Source material: peripheral blood. The receptors shown here come from a woman at least 80 years old with acute or convalescent COVID-19.

The chain joins TRBV2 to TRBJ2-7, with TRBD2 as a possible D gene (6 bases). In germline, CDR1 is SNHLY, CDR2 FYNNEI. The CDR3 runs 15 residues. V dropped 2 bases and J dropped 2 bases, with 13 bases sitting between them. The CDR3 loop is CASSERGGNTYEQYF. Written as DNA, the CDR3 is TGTGCCAGCAGTGAACGGGGCGGGAATACCTACGAGCAGTACTTC.

The chain joins TRBV7-2 to TRBJ1-6, with unresolved D. The CDR3 is made up of 14 amino acids. V dropped 2 bases and J dropped 5 bases, with 7 bases sitting between them. The germline V gene has CDR1 SGHTA and CDR2 FQGNSA. The CDR3 protein is CASSLWGDNSPLHF. The DNA for the CDR3 is TGTGCCAGCAGCTTATGGGGAGATAATTCACCCCTCCACTTT.

This chain joins TRBV4-1 and TRBJ2-5, with D perhaps matching TRBD2 (5 bases). V lost 0 bases and J lost 4, with 12 bases in between. CDR1 and CDR2 (germline): MGHRA, YSYEKL. The CDR3 has 15 amino acids. CDR3 amino acids: CASSQEGAGLETQYF. CDR3 nucleotide sequence: TGCGCCAGCAGCCAAGAAGGCGCGGGTTTAGAGACCCAGTACTTC.

CDR3 protein: CSVEPLANTDTQYF. The CDR3 coding sequence is TGCAGCGTTGAACCCCTAGCAAATACAGATACGCAGTATTTT. This sequence joins TRBV29-1 and TRBJ2-3; D is perhaps TRBD2 (5 bases). Trimming removed 2 bases at V and 3 bases at J, with 12 bases between. Germline V gene lookup returns CDR1 SQVTM and CDR2 ANQGSEA. The CDR3 runs 14 residues.

This chain links TRBV10-2 with TRBJ1-2; possibly TRBD1 for D (5 bases). The germline CDR1 and CDR2 sequences are WSHSY and SAAADI. V was pared by 4 bases and J by 2 bases, with 11 bases between. This CDR3 contains 14 residues. The CDR3: CASSATDTNYGYTF. DNA for the CDR3: TGCGCCAGCAGTGCGACAGATACAAACTATGGCTACACCTTC.

This chain uses TRBV7-2 with TRBJ2-5; D remains ambiguous. Trimming cost V 5 bases and J 5 bases, with 18 bases left between them. CDR3 length: 15 residues. CDR1 and CDR2 from the germline V gene are SGHTA and FQGNSA. The CDR3 DNA reads TGTGCCAGCAGCCCTAACGCCGAGCGCGCGGAGACCCAGTACTTC. This codes for CASSPNAERAETQYF.

The chain recombines TRBV2 with TRBJ2-1; 7 positions agree with TRBD1. Per germline, CDR1 SNHLY and CDR2 FYNNEI. Trimming at V came to 5 bases and at J to 8 bases, leaving 6 bases not matched to a gene. This CDR3 spans 13 amino acids. CDR3 DNA sequence: TGTGCCAGCAGTATCCGGGACAGTCATGAGCAGTTCTTC. Translated, it gives CASSIRDSHEQFF.

The chain carries TRBV24-1 and TRBJ1-5; TRBD1 matches at 8 bases. The CDR3 loop spans 14 amino acids. Trimming removed 7 bases from V and 4 bases from J; junction bases left unmatched: 5. Germline assignment: CDR1 KGHDR and CDR2 SFDVKD. Here the CDR3 DNA reads TGTGCCACCAGCGGGACAGGCGCAAATCAGCCCCAGCATTTT. Translated, it gives CATSGTGANQPQHF.

J is TRBJ2-1 and V is TRBV7-2; weak D call: TRBD2 (5 bases). Trimming shortened V by 5 bases and J by 6 bases, and 14 bases separated the two germline ends. The CDR3 consists of 14 residues. CDR1 SGHTA and CDR2 FQGNSA come from the germline V gene. The CDR3 here is CASSLMPSSNEQFF. The CDR3 DNA sequence: TGTGCCAGCAGCCTCATGCCTAGCTCCAATGAGCAGTTCTTC.

The chain has TRBV28 and TRBJ1-2, with a tentative D call TRBD1 (6 bases). The CDR3 has 15 amino acids. Trimming pared 6 bases from V and 7 bases from J, leaving 21 bases between. Germline CDR1 reads MDHEN; CDR2 reads SYDVKM. CDR3: CASRTGDTLRSGYTF. The CDR3 region has the DNA TGTGCCAGCAGAACCGGGGACACCCTAAGGAGTGGCTACACCTTC.

This chain connects TRBV7-9 to TRBJ2-7; D is ambiguous. With 5 bases removed from V and 0 bases from J, the gap between germline ends came to 20 bases. The CDR3 sequence is 17 residues long. Germline V gene lookup returns CDR1 SEHNR and CDR2 FQNEAQ (reference sequence). CDR3 amino acids: CASSAHAWALLSYEQYF. The CDR3 bases are TGTGCCAGCAGCGCACACGCCTGGGCATTGCTCTCCTACGAGCAGTACTTC.

There are a few counts of this clone. The V call is TRBV5-1, the J call TRBJ1-2, with D tentatively TRBD1 (5 bases). CDR1 is SGHRS, CDR2 YFSETQ, per germline. Trimming cost V 0 bases and J 8 bases, with 11 bases left between them. This CDR3 spans 13 amino acids. This CDR3 reads CASSLAQAAGYTF. The CDR3 DNA reads TGCGCCAGCAGCTTGGCACAGGCGGCCGGCTACACCTTC.

In DNA form, the CDR3 reads TGTGCCAGTAGTGCGGGGGTGGGGTACGAGCAGTACTTC. Protein product: CASSAGVGYEQYF. The rearrangement uses TRBV19 and TRBJ2-7, with 7 bases aligning to TRBD2. Per the germline V gene, CDR1 is LNHDA and CDR2 is SQIVND (reference sequence). The V segment lost 5 bases and the J segment 4 bases; nucleotides outside the gene matches: 5. The CDR3 runs 13 residues.

The chain has TRBV4-3 and TRBJ1-6, with TRBD1 identical over 9 bases. Germline loops: CDR1 LGHNA, CDR2 YSLEER. After removal of 3 bases from V and 6 bases from J, the junction contained 9 bases not matched to a gene. CDR3 size: 17 residues. The CDR3 region has the DNA TGCGCCAGCAGCCATGATAGGGGACAGGGCTCTAATTCACCCCTCCACTTT. This translates into CASSHDRGQGSNSPLHF.

This sequence joins TRBV30 and TRBJ2-1, with D hard to call. CDR1 is GTSNPN and CDR2 is SVGIG in the germline V gene (reference sequence). The CDR3 runs to 17 residues. V was pared by 4 bases and J by 7 bases, with 26 bases between. Here the CDR3 DNA reads TGTGCCTGGATGGGTAGTACTCAACGGCGACCTAGGAATGAGCAGTTCTTC. It yields the protein CAWMGSTQRRPRNEQFF.

The CDR3 nucleotides are TGTGCCAGCAGCTTAGGGGTAGCTAGCCGGTCTTCCAATGAGCAGTTCTTC. Encoded protein: CASSLGVASRSSNEQFF. The V and J genes are TRBV11-3 and TRBJ2-1; TRBD2 might be the D (5 bases). The CDR3 spans 17 residues. Germline loops: CDR1 SGHNT, CDR2 YENEEA. V was shortened by 1 base and J by 6 bases, with 19 bases between the two germline ends.

The rearrangement links TRBV25-1 to TRBJ1-4; TRBD1 matches at 7 bases. CDR1 MGHDK and CDR2 SYGVNS come from the germline V gene. The CDR3 spans 15 residues. V shed 4 bases and J 7 bases; nucleotides not matched to a gene: 9. Written as DNA, the CDR3 is TGTGCCAGCAGTGCTCACAGGTCAGGGGGTGAAAAACTGTTTTTT. Residues: CASSAHRSGGEKLFF. Together with reference TRBV25-1 and TRBJ1-4, the CDR3 gives the full variable domain: EADIYQTPRYLVIGTGKKITLECSQTMGHDKMYWYQQDPGMELHLIHYSYGVNSTEKGDLSSESTVSRIRTEHFPLTLESARPSHTSQYLCASSAHRSGGEKLFFGSGTQLSVL.

V is TRBV7-6 and J is TRBJ2-7; possibly TRBD1 for D (5 bases). CDR3 length: 14 residues. CDR1 and CDR2 from the germline V gene are SGHVS and FNYEAQ. Trimming stripped 5 bases from V and 0 bases from J, with 11 bases between. The CDR3, as DNA: TGTGCCAGCAGCCCACAGGCTAGCTCCTACGAGCAGTACTTC. It specifies CASSPQASSYEQYF.

This chain uses TRBV19 with TRBJ2-3, with a possible D match to TRBD1 (7 bases). The CDR3 has 16 residues. Germline-derived CDR1 and CDR2 are LNHDA and SQIVND (reference sequence). Trimming removed 6 bases at V and 6 bases at J, with 22 bases between. Here the CDR3 DNA reads TGTGCCAGTAGGAGGGGCGGGACAGCGAGGGGCGATACGCAGTATTTT. Amino acids: CASRRGGTARGDTQYF.

The chain employs TRBV12-3 or TRBV12-4 and TRBJ2-1, with D unclear. Trimming took 5 bases from V and 3 from J, leaving 8 bases between them. This CDR3 contains 13 residues. CDR3 in DNA: TGTGCCAGCAGTATCAGACACTACAATGAGCAGTTCTTC. Amino acids: CASSIRHYNEQFF.

The V gene is TRBV28, the J gene TRBJ2-3; D ambiguous. This CDR3 has 15 residues. Germline values: CDR1 MDHEN, CDR2 SYDVKM. Trimming took off 2 bases at V and 1 base at J, with 10 bases between the two ends. CDR3 sequence: CASSLVGPRTDTQYF. Written as DNA, the CDR3 is TGTGCCAGCAGTTTAGTTGGGCCCCGCACAGATACGCAGTATTTT.

J is TRBJ1-1 and V is TRBV3-1 (or the pseudogene TRBV3-2), with D hard to call. The V end was cut by 2 bases, the J end by 5 bases, with 12 bases between. CDR1 and CDR2 from the germline V gene are LGHDT and YNNKEL (reference sequence). There are 14 residues in the CDR3. The CDR3 DNA is TGTGCCAGCAGCCAAAGGGAGAGGAATACTGAAGCTTTCTTT. Protein product: CASSQRERNTEAFF.

This clone showed up just a few times. The chain carries TRBV3-1 (or the pseudogene TRBV3-2) and TRBJ2-1; weak D call: TRBD2 (6 bases). Trimming stripped 3 bases from V and 9 bases from J, with 27 bases between. Germline CDR1 reads LGHDT; CDR2 reads YNNKEL (reference sequence). This CDR3 has 18 amino acids. CDR3 nucleotide sequence: TGTGCCAGCAGCCACCAACGACGCGGGACCGGGGTCTCAGGTGAGCAGTTCTTC. This encodes CASSHQRRGTGVSGEQFF.

The V gene is TRBV18, the J gene TRBJ2-7, with a possible D match to TRBD2 (7 bases). The CDR3 covers 20 residues. The V gene lost 0 bases and the J gene lost 5 bases, with 29 bases spanning the gap. The germline CDR1 and CDR2 sequences are KGHSH and LQKENI. The CDR3 DNA is TGTGCCAGCTCACCACCAGCAGGGGCGTCAGCAGCGGGAAAATTAAACGAGCAGTACTTC. Protein: CASSPPAGASAAGKLNEQYF.